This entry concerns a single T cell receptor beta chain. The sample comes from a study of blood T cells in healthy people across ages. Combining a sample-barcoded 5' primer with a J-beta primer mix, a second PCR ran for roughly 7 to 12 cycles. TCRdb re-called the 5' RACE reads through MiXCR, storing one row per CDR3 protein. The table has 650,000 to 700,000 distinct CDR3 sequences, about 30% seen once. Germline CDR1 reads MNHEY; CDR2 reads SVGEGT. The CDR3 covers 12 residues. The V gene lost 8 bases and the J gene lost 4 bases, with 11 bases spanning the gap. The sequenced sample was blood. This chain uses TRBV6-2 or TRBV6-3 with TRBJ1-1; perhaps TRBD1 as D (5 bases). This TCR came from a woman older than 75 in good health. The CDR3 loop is CASRGEGTEAFF. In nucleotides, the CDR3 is TGTGCCAGCCGGGGGGAGGGCACTGAAGCTTTCTTT.